Each of the 16 T cell receptor beta chains below was sequenced from the same sample in a study of T-cell memory formation after mild COVID-19. MiXCR was run by TCRdb on the 5' RACE reads, yielding one entry per CDR3 protein. This table has some 150,000 distinct CDR3 sequences, 14% appearing once. Sequences were obtained from PBMCs or a T cell subset sorted from them (not recorded which). These receptors were taken from an adult woman who had mild COVID-19 (a few samples of this study predate the infection). Cell type and time point are not known.

The CDR3 protein is CASSQVQGEGEAFF. The CDR3 nucleotides are TGCGCCAGCAGCCAAGTGCAGGGAGAGGGTGAAGCTTTCTTT. The chain has TRBV4-1 and TRBJ1-1, with TRBD1 as a possible D gene (5 bases). The ends were cut back, 1 base at V and 7 bases at J, with 13 bases in the middle. The CDR3 contains 14 residues. The germline V gene encodes CDR1 MGHRA and CDR2 YSYEKL.

The chain uses TRBV15 and TRBJ2-7; 7 bases are a match to TRBD1. This CDR3 region has 15 residues. Trimming took 5 bases from V and 0 from J; bases not matched to a gene: 7. Germline V gene data show CDR1 as LNHNV and CDR2 as YYDKDF (reference sequence). The CDR3 is CATSGYRDSSYEQYF. The CDR3 DNA sequence: TGTGCCACCAGCGGTTACCGGGACAGCTCCTACGAGCAGTACTTC.

This clonotype was counted only a few times. This rearrangement joins TRBV12-3 or TRBV12-4 to TRBJ2-7; TRBD1 matches at 7 bases. The CDR3 sequence is 14 residues long. V trimming: 4 bases; J trimming: 2 bases; junction bases outside the gene matches: 5. Here the CDR3 reads CASSWTGPTYEQYF. Written as DNA, the CDR3 is TGTGCCAGCAGTTGGACAGGACCTACCTACGAGCAGTACTTC.

J is TRBJ2-7 and V is TRBV5-1, with 8 positions matching TRBD1. V was clipped by 4 bases and J by 6 bases; unmatched bases: 9. Per the germline V gene, CDR1 is SGHRS and CDR2 is YFSETQ. The CDR3 loop spans 14 amino acids. The CDR3 bases are TGCGCCAGCAGCGACGGACAGGGTTTAAGCGAGCAGTACTTC. This translates into CASSDGQGLSEQYF.

J is TRBJ2-1 and V is TRBV6-2 or TRBV6-3; 7 bases map to TRBD2. The ends lost 3 bases at V and 7 bases at J; junction bases unmatched: 6. Germline-derived CDR1 and CDR2 are MNHEY and SVGEGT. The CDR3 runs 14 residues. As DNA, the CDR3 is TGTGCCAGCAGTTATGGGGGGGTCTGGAATGAGCAGTTCTTC. Protein: CASSYGGVWNEQFF.

This clonotype was detected a few times. The rearrangement links TRBV24-1 to TRBJ2-3, with TRBD1 matching over 9 bases. With 3 bases clipped from V and 6 bases from J, the junction kept 9 bases outside the gene matches. Germline loops: CDR1 KGHDR, CDR2 SFDVKD. This CDR3 spans 16 amino acids. The CDR3, as DNA: TGTGCCACCAGTGATCTGACCGGGACAGGGATTGATACGCAGTATTTT. Protein sequence: CATSDLTGTGIDTQYF.

This chain links TRBV5-1 with TRBJ1-1, with D perhaps matching TRBD1 (6 bases). Trimming removed 0 bases from V and 5 bases from J, with 11 bases in between. CDR1 and CDR2 (germline): SGHRS, YFSETQ. This CDR3 contains 14 residues. CDR3 in DNA: TGCGCCAGCAGCTTGGCCGGGGGCACAACTGAAGCTTTCTTT. It specifies CASSLAGGTTEAFF.

This chain links TRBV4-1 with TRBJ2-7; TRBD2 aligns across 12 bases. Germline V CDR1 and CDR2: MGHRA, YSYEKL. Germline trimming cut 0 bases from V and 3 bases from J; bases unmatched to any gene: 3. The CDR3 has 16 amino acids. Here the CDR3 DNA reads TGCGCCAGCAGCCAAGAAGGGGGACTAGCGGGCTACGAGCAGTACTTC. This encodes CASSQEGGLAGYEQYF.

There are many counts of this clonotype. V and J are TRBV29-1 and TRBJ2-3; 8 nucleotides match TRBD2. CDR3 length: 15 amino acids. CDR1 SQVTM and CDR2 ANQGSEA come from the germline V gene. After removal of 0 bases from V and 2 bases from J, the junction contained 4 bases not matched to a gene. The CDR3, as DNA: TGCAGCGTTGAAGAAAACGGGAGGGCCACAGATACGCAGTATTTT. It codes for CSVEENGRATDTQYF.

The chain combines TRBV7-7 with TRBJ2-7; no reliable D call. The CDR3 extends over 13 amino acids. CDR1 and CDR2 from the germline V gene are SSHAT and FNYEAQ (reference sequence). The ends were cut back, 4 bases at V and 6 bases at J, with 13 bases in the middle. The CDR3 DNA sequence: TGTGCCAGCAGCTCTTCCTCCTTGAGCGAGCAGTACTTC. This encodes CASSSSSLSEQYF.

The V and J genes are TRBV7-8 and TRBJ2-2, with 9 nucleotides matching TRBD2. Germline lookup yields CDR1 SGHVS and CDR2 FQNEAQ. The V and J ends lost 5 bases and 3 bases, in that order; junction bases with no gene match: 7. The CDR3 extends over 16 amino acids. The CDR3 loop reads CASSQRAGGDTGELFF. The DNA of the CDR3 is TGTGCCAGCAGCCAGAGGGCGGGAGGGGACACCGGGGAGCTGTTTTTT. Variable domain in full (rest from reference TRBV7-8 and TRBJ2-2): GAGVSQSPRYKVAKRGQDVALRCDPISGHVSLFWYQQALGQGPEFLTYFQNEAQLDKSGLPSDRFFAERPEGSVSTLKIQRTQQEDSAVYLCASSQRAGGDTGELFFGEGSRLTVL.

There are a few counts of this clonotype. The J gene is TRBJ1-1, the V gene TRBV11-2; no firm D call. This CDR3 is 14 amino acids long. Germline V gene data show CDR1 as SGHAT and CDR2 as FQNNGV. Trimming shortened V by 5 bases and J by 5 bases, and 15 bases separated the two germline ends. The CDR3 sequence is CASSVGRFVTEAFF. The CDR3 coding sequence is TGTGCCAGCAGCGTAGGACGGTTCGTTACTGAAGCTTTCTTT.

CDR3 region: CAWGSMNTEAFF. The CDR3 region has the DNA TGTGCCTGGGGCAGCATGAACACTGAAGCTTTCTTT. The chain joins TRBV30 to TRBJ1-1, with D hard to call. The CDR3 consists of 12 residues. CDR1 is GTSNPN, CDR2 SVGIG, per germline (reference sequence). The ends were cut back, 5 bases at V and 0 bases at J, with 7 bases in the middle.

This clonotype has only a few counts. The genes are TRBV7-9 and TRBJ2-3, with 8 bases aligning to TRBD2. Germline V CDR1 and CDR2: SEHNR, FQNEAQ (reference sequence). Unmatched junction bases numbered 1, after V lost 2 bases and J lost 6 bases. This CDR3 is built from 13 residues. The CDR3 region is CASSLRGGDTQYF. CDR3 nucleotides: TGTGCCAGCAGCTTACGCGGGGGGGATACGCAGTATTTT. Together with reference TRBV7-9 and TRBJ2-3, the CDR3 gives the full variable domain: DTGVSQNPRHKITKRGQNVTFRCDPISEHNRLYWYRQTLGQGPEFLTYFQNEAQLEKSRLLSDRFSAERPKGSFSTLEIQRTEQGDSAMYLCASSLRGGDTQYFGPGTRLTVL.

This clonotype has more than one count but fewer than ten. In DNA, the CDR3 is TGTGCCAGCAGGATGACAGGGCCCTCCTACGAGCAGTACTTC. Its translation is CASRMTGPSYEQYF. The chain uses TRBV25-1 and TRBJ2-7; 7 bases match TRBD1. The CDR3 has 14 amino acids. With 6 bases clipped from V and 0 bases from J, the junction kept 5 bases outside the gene matches. Germline V gives CDR1 MGHDK, CDR2 SYGVNS.

In this sample, this clonotype turned up a few times. The chain recombines TRBV18 with TRBJ2-1; TRBD2 matches at 12 bases. Trimming took 2 bases from V and 6 from J; bases not matched to a gene: 5. Germline CDR1 and CDR2: KGHSH and LQKENI. This CDR3 has 16 amino acids. CDR3 coding DNA: TGTGCCAGCTCACCATCGACTAGCGGGAGATCCAATGAGCAGTTCTTC. Its protein product is CASSPSTSGRSNEQFF.